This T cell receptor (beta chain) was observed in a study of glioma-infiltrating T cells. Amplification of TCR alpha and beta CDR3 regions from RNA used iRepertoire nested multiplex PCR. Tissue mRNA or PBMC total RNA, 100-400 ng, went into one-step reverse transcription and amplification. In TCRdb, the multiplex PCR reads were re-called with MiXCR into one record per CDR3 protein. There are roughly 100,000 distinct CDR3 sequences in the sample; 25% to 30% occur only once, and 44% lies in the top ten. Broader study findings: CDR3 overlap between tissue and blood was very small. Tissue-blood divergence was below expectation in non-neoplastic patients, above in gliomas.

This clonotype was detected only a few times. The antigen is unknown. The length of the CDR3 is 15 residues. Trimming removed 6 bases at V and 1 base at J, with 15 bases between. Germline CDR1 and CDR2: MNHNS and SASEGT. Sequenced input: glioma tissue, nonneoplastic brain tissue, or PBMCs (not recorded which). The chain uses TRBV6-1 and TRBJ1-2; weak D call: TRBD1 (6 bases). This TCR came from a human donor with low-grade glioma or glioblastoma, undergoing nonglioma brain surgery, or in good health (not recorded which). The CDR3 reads CASRSTGLFNYGYTF. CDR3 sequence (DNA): TGTGCCAGCAGGTCTACAGGGTTGTTTAACTATGGCTACACCTTC.